The 9 T cell receptor beta chains presented below share a single source sample, sequenced in a study of vaccination effects on CD4 cells after COVID-19. These receptors' antigens are unknown. ViraFEST used viral peptide pools to expand antigen-specific CD4+ T cells before sequencing. When around ten days of culture had elapsed, CD4+ T cells were isolated. Profiling relied on immunoSEQ multiplex PCR, and the TCRdb table lists in-frame clones only, not all of them. This table holds 60,000 to 70,000 clones, about four fifths found once. Sample: CD4+ T cells from PBMCs cultured with HCoV-229E spike peptides, taken before COVID-19 vaccination. These receptors were obtained from a human donor who received a COVID-19 vaccine.

This chain uses TRBV28 with TRBJ1-5; the match to TRBD1 covers 9 bases. V lost 5 bases to trimming and J lost 6 bases; unmatched junction nucleotides: 5. The CDR3 extends over 14 amino acids. Germline CDR1 reads MDHEN; CDR2 reads SYDVKM. Here the CDR3 DNA reads TGTGCCAGCAGTATTACAGGGGGCGTTCAGCCCCAGCATTTT. It translates to CASSITGGVQPQHF.

The CDR3 loop is CASSQGNPPSRANEKLFF. The CDR3 DNA reads as TGTGCCAGCAGCCAAGGAAATCCTCCTTCTAGGGCTAATGAAAAACTGTTTTTT. V is TRBV3-1 (or the pseudogene TRBV3-2) and J is TRBJ1-4; the D is unclear. Germline V CDR1 and CDR2: LGHDT, YNNKEL (reference sequence). This CDR3 region has 18 residues. V was cut by 1 base and J by 3 bases, with 18 bases left in between.

The chain is built from TRBV7-3 and TRBJ2-7; D unclear. Germline V gives CDR1 SGHTA, CDR2 FQGTGA. The CDR3 runs to 18 residues. Trimming took 0 bases from V and 2 from J, leaving 20 bases between them. The CDR3 DNA is TGTGCCAGCAGCTTAACCACTTACAGAAACCGCCCTGCCTACGAGCAGTACGTC. It specifies CASSLTTYRNRPAYEQYV.

This rearrangement joins TRBV21-1 to TRBJ2-7; the table calls TRBD1, which could not be checked here. TRBV21-1 is described as a pseudogene. The CDR3 runs to 16 residues. DNA of the CDR3: TGTGCCAGCAGCAAAGCCTGTGGGACAGAGTCCTACGAGCAGTACGTC. Residues: CASSKACGTESYEQYV.

This chain connects TRBV18 to TRBJ1-2; 10 bases agree with TRBD1. CDR1 is KGHSH and CDR2 is LQKENI in the germline V gene. CDR3 length equals 16 residues. V gave up 1 base and J gave up 3 bases; unmatched junction bases: 5. The CDR3 DNA reads TGTGCCAGCTCACCACAGAGACAGGGGGCAGACTATGGCTACACCTTC. Translation: CASSPQRQGADYGYTF.

The rearrangement uses TRBV19 and TRBJ1-1; D is perhaps TRBD1 (6 bases). V shed 3 bases and J shed 5 bases, with 13 bases lying between them. The CDR3 spans 14 residues. Germline CDR1 and CDR2: LNHDA and SQIVND (reference sequence). In nucleotides, the CDR3 is TGTGCCAGTAGTATGCGACAGGCGGGGACTGAAGCTTTCTTT. Translation: CASSMRQAGTEAFF.

The rearrangement links TRBV19 to TRBJ2-2; possible D gene TRBD1, 5 bases. The CDR3 loop spans 12 amino acids. Trimming took off 7 bases at V and 7 bases at J, with 10 bases between the two ends. In germline, CDR1 is LNHDA, CDR2 SQIVND (reference sequence). In DNA, the CDR3 is TGTGCCAGTAAGGGGATCTACGGGGAGCTGTTTTTT. It yields the protein CASKGIYGELFF.

The V gene is TRBV28, the J gene TRBJ2-7, with TRBD2 as a possible D gene (5 bases). CDR1 is MDHEN and CDR2 is SYDVKM in the germline V gene. Trimming took 2 bases from V and 3 from J, leaving 11 bases between them. This CDR3 is 14 amino acids long. CDR3 in amino acids: CASSLPGKFYEQYV. In DNA, the CDR3 is TGTGCCAGCAGTTTACCCGGGAAATTCTACGAGCAGTACGTC.

This clone showed up just a few times. The chain has TRBV5-1 and TRBJ1-1; possible D gene TRBD1, 6 bases. The germline V gene has CDR1 SGHRS and CDR2 YFSETQ. There are 14 residues in the CDR3. The V gene lost 0 bases and the J gene lost 5 bases, with 11 bases spanning the gap. CDR3 DNA: TGCGCCAGCAGCTTGGACAGGGTGTATACTGAAGCTTTCTTT. This translates into CASSLDRVYTEAFF.